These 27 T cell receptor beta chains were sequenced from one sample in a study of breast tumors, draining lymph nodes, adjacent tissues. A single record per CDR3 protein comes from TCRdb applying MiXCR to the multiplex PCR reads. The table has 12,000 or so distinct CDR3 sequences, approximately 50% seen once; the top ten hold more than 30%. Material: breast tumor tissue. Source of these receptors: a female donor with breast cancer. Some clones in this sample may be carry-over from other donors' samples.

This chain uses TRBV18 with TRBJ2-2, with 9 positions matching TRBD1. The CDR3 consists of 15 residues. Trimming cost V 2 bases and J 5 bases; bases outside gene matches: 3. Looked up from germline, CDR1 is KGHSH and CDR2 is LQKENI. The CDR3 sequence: CASSPGQGMTGELFF. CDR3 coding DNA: TGTGCCAGCTCACCAGGACAGGGGATGACCGGGGAGCTGTTTTTT.

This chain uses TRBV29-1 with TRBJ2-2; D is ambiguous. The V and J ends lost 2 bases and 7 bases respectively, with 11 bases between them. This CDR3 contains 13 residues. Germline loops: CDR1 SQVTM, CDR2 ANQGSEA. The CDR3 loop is CSVETARNGELFF. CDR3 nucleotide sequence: TGCAGCGTTGAAACGGCTAGGAACGGGGAGCTGTTTTTT.

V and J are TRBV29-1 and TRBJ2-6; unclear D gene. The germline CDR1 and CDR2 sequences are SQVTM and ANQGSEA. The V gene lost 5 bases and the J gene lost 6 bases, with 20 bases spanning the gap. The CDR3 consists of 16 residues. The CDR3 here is CSVFMAGLFLANVLTF. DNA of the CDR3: TGCAGCGTTTTTATGGCAGGTTTATTTTTGGCCAACGTCCTGACTTTC.

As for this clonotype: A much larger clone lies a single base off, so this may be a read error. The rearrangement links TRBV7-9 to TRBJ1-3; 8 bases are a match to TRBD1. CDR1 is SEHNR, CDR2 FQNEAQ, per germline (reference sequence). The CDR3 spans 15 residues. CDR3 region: CASSLAQGAGNTVYF. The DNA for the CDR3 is TGTGCCAGCAGCTTAGCTCAGGGGGCTGGAAACACCGTATATTTT. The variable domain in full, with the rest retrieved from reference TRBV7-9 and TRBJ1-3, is DTGVSQNPRHKITKRGQNVTFRCDPISEHNRLYWYRQTLGQGPEFLTYFQNEAQLEKSRLLSDRFSAERPKGSFSTLEIQRTEQGDSAMYLCASSLAQGAGNTVYFGEGSWLTVV.

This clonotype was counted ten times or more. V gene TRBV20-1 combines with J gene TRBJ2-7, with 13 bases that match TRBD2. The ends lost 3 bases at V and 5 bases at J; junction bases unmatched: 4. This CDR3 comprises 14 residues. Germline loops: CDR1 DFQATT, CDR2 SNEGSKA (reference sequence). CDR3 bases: TGCAGTGCTAGGACTAGCGGGAGGTCCCACGAGCAGTACTTC. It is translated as CSARTSGRSHEQYF.

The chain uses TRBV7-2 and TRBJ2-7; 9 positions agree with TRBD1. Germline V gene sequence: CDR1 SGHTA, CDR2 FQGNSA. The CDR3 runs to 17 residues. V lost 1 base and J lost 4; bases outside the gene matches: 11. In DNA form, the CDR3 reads TGTGCCAGCAGCTTAGTAGGGGGAGGGACAGGGAGGTACGAGCAGTACTTC. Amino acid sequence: CASSLVGGGTGRYEQYF.

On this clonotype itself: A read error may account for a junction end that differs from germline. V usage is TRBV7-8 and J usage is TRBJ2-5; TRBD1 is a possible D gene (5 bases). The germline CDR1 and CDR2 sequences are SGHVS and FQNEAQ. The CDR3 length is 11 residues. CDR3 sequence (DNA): TGTGCCAGCAGCCTAGAACAGGTTCCCTGGTTC. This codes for CASSLEQVPWF.

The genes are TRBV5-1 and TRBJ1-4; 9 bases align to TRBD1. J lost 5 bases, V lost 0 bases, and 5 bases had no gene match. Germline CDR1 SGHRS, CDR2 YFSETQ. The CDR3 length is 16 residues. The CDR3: CASSLGGTGRNEKLFF. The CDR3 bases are TGCGCCAGCAGCTTGGGGGGGACAGGGAGGAATGAAAAACTGTTTTTT. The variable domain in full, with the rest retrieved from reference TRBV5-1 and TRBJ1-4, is KAGVTQTPRYLIKTRGQQVTLSCSPISGHRSVSWYQQTPGQGLQFLFEYFSETQRNKGNFPGRFSGRQFSNSRSEMNVSTLELGDSALYLCASSLGGTGRNEKLFFGSGTQLSVL.

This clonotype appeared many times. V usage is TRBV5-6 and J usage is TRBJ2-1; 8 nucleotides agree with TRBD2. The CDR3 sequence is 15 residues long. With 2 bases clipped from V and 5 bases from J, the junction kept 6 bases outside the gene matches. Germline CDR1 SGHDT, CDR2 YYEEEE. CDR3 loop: CASSLLADGDNEQFF. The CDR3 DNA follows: TGTGCCAGCAGCTTACTAGCGGATGGGGACAATGAGCAGTTCTTC.

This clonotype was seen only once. CDR3 protein: CASSEGGSLSYEQYF. The CDR3 nucleotides are TGTGCCAGCAGTGAAGGCGGGAGTCTCTCCTACGAGCAGTACTTC. The chain uses TRBV2 and TRBJ2-7, with 7 bases that match TRBD2. This CDR3 comprises 15 residues. J lost 0 bases, V lost 1 base, and 3 bases had no gene match. From germline, CDR1 is SNHLY and CDR2 FYNNEI.

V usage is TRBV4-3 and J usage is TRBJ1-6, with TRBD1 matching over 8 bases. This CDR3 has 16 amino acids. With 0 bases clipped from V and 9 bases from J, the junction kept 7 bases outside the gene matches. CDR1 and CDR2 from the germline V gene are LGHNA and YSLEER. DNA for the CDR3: TGCGCCAGCAGCCAAGAGGCGGGGGGGACAGGTTCACCCCTCCACTTT. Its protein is CASSQEAGGTGSPLHF.

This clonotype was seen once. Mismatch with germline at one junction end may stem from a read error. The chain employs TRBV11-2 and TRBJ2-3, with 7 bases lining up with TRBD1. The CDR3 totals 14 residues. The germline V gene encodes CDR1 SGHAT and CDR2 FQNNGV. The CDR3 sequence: CASSLGGGTDAQYF. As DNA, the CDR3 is TGTGCCAGCAGCTTAGGAGGGGGCACAGATGCGCAGTATTTT.

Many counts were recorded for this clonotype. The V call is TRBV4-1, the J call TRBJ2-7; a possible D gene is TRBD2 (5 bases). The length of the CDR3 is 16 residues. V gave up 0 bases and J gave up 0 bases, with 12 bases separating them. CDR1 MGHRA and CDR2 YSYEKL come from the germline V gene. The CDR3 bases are TGCGCCAGCAGCCAAGATTGGCCGGGGATCTCCTACGAGCAGTACTTC. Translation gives CASSQDWPGISYEQYF.

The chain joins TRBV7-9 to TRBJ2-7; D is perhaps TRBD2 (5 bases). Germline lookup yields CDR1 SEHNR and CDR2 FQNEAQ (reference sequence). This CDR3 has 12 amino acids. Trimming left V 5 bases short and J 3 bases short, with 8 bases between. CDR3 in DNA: TGTGCCAGCAGCCCCGACTACTACGAGCAGTACTTC. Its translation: CASSPDYYEQYF. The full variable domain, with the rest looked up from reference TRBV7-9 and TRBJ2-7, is DTGVSQNPRHKITKRGQNVTFRCDPISEHNRLYWYRQTLGQGPEFLTYFQNEAQLEKSRLLSDRFSAERPKGSFSTLEIQRTEQGDSAMYLCASSPDYYEQYFGPGTRLTVT.

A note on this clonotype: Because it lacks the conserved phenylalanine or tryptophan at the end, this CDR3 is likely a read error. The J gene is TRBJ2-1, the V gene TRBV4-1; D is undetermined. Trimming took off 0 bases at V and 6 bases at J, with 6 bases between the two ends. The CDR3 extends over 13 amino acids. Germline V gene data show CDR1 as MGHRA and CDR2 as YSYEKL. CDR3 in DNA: TGCGCCAGCAGCCAAGATTACCTCAATGAGCAGTTCCTC. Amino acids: CASSQDYLNEQFL.

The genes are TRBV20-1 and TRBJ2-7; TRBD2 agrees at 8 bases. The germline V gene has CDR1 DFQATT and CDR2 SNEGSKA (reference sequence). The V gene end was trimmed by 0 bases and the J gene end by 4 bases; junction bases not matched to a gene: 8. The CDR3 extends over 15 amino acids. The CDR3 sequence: CSARDKRGGRYEQYV. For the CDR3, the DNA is TGCAGTGCTAGAGATAAACGGGGGGGCCGATACGAGCAGTACGTC.

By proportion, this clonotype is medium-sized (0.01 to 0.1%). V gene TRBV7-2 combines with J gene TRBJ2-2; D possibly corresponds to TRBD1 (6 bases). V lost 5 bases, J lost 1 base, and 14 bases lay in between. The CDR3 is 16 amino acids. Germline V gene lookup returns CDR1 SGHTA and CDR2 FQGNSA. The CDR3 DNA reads TGTGCCAGCAGCGCCCTAAGACAGGAGAACACCGGGGAGCTGTTTTTT. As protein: CASSALRQENTGELFF.

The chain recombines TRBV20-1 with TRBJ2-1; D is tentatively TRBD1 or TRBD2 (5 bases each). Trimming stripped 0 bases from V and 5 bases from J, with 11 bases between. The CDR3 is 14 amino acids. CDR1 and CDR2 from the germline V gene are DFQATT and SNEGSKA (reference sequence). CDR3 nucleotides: TGCAGTGCTAGAGATTTTACGGGGCACAATGAGCAGTTCTTC. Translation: CSARDFTGHNEQFF.

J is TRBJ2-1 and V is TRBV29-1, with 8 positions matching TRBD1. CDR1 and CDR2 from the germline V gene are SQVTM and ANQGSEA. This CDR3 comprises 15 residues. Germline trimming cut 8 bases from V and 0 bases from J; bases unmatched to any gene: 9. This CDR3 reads CSPTGGILSYNEQFF. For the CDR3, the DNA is TGCAGCCCCACAGGGGGAATACTCTCCTACAATGAGCAGTTCTTC.

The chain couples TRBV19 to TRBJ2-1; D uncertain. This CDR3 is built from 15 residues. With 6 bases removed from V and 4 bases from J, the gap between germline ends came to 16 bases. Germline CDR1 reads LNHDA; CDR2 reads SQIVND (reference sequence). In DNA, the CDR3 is TGTGCCAGTAGACAATCTAGTAGCAGTTACAATGAGCAGTTCTTC. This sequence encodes CASRQSSSSYNEQFF.

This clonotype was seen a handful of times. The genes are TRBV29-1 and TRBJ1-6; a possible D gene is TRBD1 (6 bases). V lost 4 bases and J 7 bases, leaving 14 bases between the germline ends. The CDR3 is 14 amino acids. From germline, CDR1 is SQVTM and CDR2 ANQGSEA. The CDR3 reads CSVAQPGENSPLHF. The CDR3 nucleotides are TGCAGCGTTGCCCAGCCAGGGGAGAATTCACCCCTCCACTTT.

Here the CDR3 DNA reads TGTGCCAGCAGTTCGGTGGGGACACAGGGGGCGGGCACAGATACGCAGTATTTT. It translates to CASSSVGTQGAGTDTQYF. V is TRBV12-3 or TRBV12-4 and J is TRBJ2-3, with 9 bases lining up with TRBD1. The trim removed 4 bases at V and 1 base at J, leaving 12 bases unmatched. This CDR3 has 18 amino acids.

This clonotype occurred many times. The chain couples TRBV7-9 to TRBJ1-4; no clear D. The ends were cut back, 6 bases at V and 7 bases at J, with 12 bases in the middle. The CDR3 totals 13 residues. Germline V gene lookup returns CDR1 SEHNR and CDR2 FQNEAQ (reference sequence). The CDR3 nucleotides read TGTGCCAGCAGTAAAGTAAATAGTGAAAAACTGTTTTTT. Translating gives CASSKVNSEKLFF. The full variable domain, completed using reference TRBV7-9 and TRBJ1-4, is DTGVSQNPRHKITKRGQNVTFRCDPISEHNRLYWYRQTLGQGPEFLTYFQNEAQLEKSRLLSDRFSAERPKGSFSTLEIQRTEQGDSAMYLCASSKVNSEKLFFGSGTQLSVL.

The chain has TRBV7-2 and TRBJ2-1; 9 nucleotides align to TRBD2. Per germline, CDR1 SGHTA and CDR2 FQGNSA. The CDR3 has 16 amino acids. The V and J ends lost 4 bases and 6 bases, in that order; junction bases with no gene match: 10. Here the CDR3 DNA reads TGTGCCAGCAGCTCTCACCGACTAGCGGACACCAATGAGCAGTTCTTC. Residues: CASSSHRLADTNEQFF.

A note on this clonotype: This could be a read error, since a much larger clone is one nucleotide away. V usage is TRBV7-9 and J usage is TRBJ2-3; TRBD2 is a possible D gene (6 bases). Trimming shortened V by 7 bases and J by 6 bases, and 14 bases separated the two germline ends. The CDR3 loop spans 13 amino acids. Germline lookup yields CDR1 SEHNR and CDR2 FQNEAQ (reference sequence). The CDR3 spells CASTLGGKDTQYF. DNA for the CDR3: TGTGCCAGCACCTTGGGCGGGAAGGATACGCAGTATTTT.

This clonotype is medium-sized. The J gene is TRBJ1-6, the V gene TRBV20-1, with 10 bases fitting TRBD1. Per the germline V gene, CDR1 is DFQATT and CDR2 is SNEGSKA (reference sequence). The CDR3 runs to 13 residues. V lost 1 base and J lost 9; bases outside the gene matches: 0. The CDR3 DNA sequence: TGCAGTGCTAGAGGGACAGGGGGTTCACCCCTCCACTTT. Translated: CSARGTGGSPLHF.

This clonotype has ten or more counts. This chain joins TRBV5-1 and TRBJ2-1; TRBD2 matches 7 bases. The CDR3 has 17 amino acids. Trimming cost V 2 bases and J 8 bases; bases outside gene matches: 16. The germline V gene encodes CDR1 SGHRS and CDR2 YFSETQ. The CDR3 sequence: CASSFEPAAGLGDEQFF. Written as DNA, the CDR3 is TGCGCCAGCAGCTTTGAGCCTGCAGCGGGATTGGGGGATGAGCAGTTCTTC.